The clone carrying this T cell receptor (beta chain) has a handful of counts. The target antigen is unknown. TCRdb's table, derived via immunoSEQ multiplex PCR, lists solely in-frame clones and lacks some. The table lists 15,000 to 20,000 clones, 84% of them singletons, with 20% to 25% in the top ten. The CDR3 runs 13 residues. V was shortened by 5 bases and J by 2 bases, with 9 bases between the two germline ends. Germline loops: CDR1 SNHLY, CDR2 FYNNEI. The sample belongs to a study of lymphopenia after photon versus proton radiotherapy. Study results and limitations: A bigger post-nadir fall in TCR diversity correlated inversely with survival time in deceased patients. After the lymphocyte nadir, photon-treated repertoires showed oligoclonal expansion, especially of CD8+ Temra cells.

The sample consisted of peripheral blood, taken from a patient treated with proton-based radiotherapy. The sequence derives from a man in his 70s with pancreatic cancer. The V gene is TRBV2, the J gene TRBJ2-5; D is uncertain. Written as DNA, the CDR3 is TGTGCCAGCAGTCGTGGAAGTCAAGAGACCCAGTACTTC. Protein: CASSRGSQETQYF.